One sample yielded the 6 T cell receptor beta chains listed below, sequenced in a study of T cell responses to AZD1222 COVID-19 vaccine. Sequencing used immunoSEQ multiplex PCR; TCRdb keeps in-frame clones, though not all of them. The sample yields about 150,000 clones, roughly 89% seen once. The specimen comprised peripheral blood, sampled on day 0 of AZD1222 vaccination. The receptors were gathered from an adult in good health.

The chain joins TRBV27 to TRBJ2-7; D gene unclear. The CDR3 runs to 13 residues. Trimming removed 5 bases from V and 3 bases from J, with 11 bases in between. In germline, CDR1 is MNHEY, CDR2 SMNVEV (reference sequence). Here the CDR3 reads CASSVRVNYEQYF. The CDR3 DNA sequence: TGTGCCAGCAGTGTTAGGGTAAACTACGAGCAGTACTTC.

The gene calls are TRBV13 and TRBJ2-3; TRBD1 matches at 9 bases. V trimming: 5 bases; J trimming: 4 bases; junction bases outside the gene matches: 10. Germline lookup yields CDR1 PRHDT and CDR2 FYEKMQ (reference sequence). The CDR3 contains 16 residues. For the CDR3, the DNA is TGTGCCAGCAGCCAATCCCCGGGACAGGGAGCAGATACGCAGTATTTT. This encodes CASSQSPGQGADTQYF.

The chain employs TRBV27 and TRBJ2-7; 8 nucleotides line up with TRBD1. Germline CDR1 and CDR2: MNHEY and SMNVEV (reference sequence). After removal of 6 bases from V and 4 bases from J, the junction contained 2 bases not matched to a gene. The CDR3 sequence is 12 residues long. CDR3 nucleotide sequence: TGTGCCAGCAGGGACAGGGCGTACGAGCAGTACTTC. It translates to CASRDRAYEQYF.

This clone was counted a single time. The rearrangement uses TRBV12-5 and TRBJ1-4, with unresolved D. Trimming removed 2 bases at V and 8 bases at J, with 9 bases between. This CDR3 has 13 amino acids. Germline values: CDR1 LGHNT, CDR2 FRNRAP. The CDR3 DNA follows: TGTGCTAGTGGTTTGACTGTGAGGGAAAAACTGTTTTTT. This codes for CASGLTVREKLFF.

This sequence joins TRBV11-2 and TRBJ1-1; 7 bases agree with TRBD1. Germline trimming cut 4 bases from V and 11 bases from J; bases unmatched to any gene: 10. This CDR3 has 13 residues. Germline lookup yields CDR1 SGHAT and CDR2 FQNNGV. The DNA for the CDR3 is TGTGCCAGCAGCTATACTGGGACAGCCAATGCTTTCTTT. Amino acids: CASSYTGTANAFF.

This chain joins TRBV27 and TRBJ1-3; maybe TRBD1 (5 bases). The V gene's germline CDR1 is MNHEY and CDR2 SMNVEV (reference sequence). V lost 5 bases to trimming and J lost 7 bases, with 21 bases between them. CDR3 length: 16 residues. CDR3 coding DNA: TGTGCCAGCAGTCCACCCCCGGGACCGAAGGAGAACACCATATATTTT. It specifies CASSPPPGPKENTIYF.